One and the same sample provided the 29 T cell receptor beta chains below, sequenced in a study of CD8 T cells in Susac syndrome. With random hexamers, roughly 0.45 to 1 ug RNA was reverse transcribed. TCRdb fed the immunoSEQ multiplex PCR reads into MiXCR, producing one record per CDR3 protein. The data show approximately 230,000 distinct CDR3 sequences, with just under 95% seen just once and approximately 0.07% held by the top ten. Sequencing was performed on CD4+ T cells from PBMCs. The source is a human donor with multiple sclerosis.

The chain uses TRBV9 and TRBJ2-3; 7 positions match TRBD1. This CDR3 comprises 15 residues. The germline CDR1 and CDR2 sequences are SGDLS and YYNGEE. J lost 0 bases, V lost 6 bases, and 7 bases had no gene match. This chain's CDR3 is CASTPWDRSTDTQYF. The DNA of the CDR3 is TGTGCCAGCACCCCCTGGGACAGAAGCACAGATACGCAGTATTTT. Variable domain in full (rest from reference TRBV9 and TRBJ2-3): DSGVTQTPKHLITATGQRVTLRCSPRSGDLSVYWYQQSLDQGLQFLIQYYNGEERAKGNILERFSAQQFPDLHSELNLSSLELGDSALYFCASTPWDRSTDTQYFGPGTRLTVL.

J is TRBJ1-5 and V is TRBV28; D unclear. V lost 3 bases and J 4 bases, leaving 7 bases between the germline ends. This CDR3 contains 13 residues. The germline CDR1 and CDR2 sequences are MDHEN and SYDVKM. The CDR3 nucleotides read TGTGCCAGCAGTTTGACCCTTAATCAGCCCCAGCATTTT. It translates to CASSLTLNQPQHF.

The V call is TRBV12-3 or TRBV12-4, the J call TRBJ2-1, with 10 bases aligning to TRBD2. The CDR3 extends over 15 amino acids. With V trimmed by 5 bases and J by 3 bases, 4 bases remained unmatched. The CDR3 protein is CASSNSGGYYNEQFF. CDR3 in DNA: TGTGCCAGCAGTAATAGCGGGGGGTACTACAATGAGCAGTTCTTC.

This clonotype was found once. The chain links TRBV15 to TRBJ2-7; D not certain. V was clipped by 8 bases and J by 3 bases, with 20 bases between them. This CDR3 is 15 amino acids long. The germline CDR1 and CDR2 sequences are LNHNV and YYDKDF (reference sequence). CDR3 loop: CATGSGAGPGYEQYF. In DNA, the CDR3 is TGTGCCACCGGATCCGGAGCAGGCCCGGGCTACGAGCAGTACTTC. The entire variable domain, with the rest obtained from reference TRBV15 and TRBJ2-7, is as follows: DAMVIQNPRYQVTQFGKPVTLSCSQTLNHNVMYWYQQKSSQAPKLLFHYYDKDFNNEADTPDNFQSRRPNTSFCFLDIRSPGLGDTAMYLCATGSGAGPGYEQYFGPGTRLTVT.

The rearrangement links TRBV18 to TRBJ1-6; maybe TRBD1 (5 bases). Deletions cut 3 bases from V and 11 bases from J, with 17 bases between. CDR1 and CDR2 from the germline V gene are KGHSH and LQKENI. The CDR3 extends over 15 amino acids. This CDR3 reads CASSPEDGAIAPLHF. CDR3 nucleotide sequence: TGTGCCAGCTCACCGGAAGACGGGGCTATTGCACCCCTCCACTTT.

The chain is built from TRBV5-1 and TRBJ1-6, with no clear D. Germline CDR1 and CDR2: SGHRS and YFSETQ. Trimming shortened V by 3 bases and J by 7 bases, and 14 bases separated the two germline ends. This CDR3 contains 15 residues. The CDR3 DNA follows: TGCGCCAGCAGCTGGCTTGAGGGAGGGAATTCACCCCTCCACTTT. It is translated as CASSWLEGGNSPLHF.

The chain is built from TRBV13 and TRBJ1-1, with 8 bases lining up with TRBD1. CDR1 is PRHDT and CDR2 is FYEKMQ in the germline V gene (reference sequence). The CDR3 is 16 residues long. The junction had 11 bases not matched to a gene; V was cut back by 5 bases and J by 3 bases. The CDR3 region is CASSPGQGRLHTEAFF. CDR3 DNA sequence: TGTGCCAGCAGCCCCGGACAGGGCCGTTTGCACACTGAAGCTTTCTTT.

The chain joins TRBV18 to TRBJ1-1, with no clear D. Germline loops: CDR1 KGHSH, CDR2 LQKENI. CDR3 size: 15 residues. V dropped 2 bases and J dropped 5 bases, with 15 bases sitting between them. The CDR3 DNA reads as TGTGCCAGCTCACCAAGGTCCGGAGCGGGTACTGAAGCTTTCTTT. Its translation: CASSPRSGAGTEAFF.

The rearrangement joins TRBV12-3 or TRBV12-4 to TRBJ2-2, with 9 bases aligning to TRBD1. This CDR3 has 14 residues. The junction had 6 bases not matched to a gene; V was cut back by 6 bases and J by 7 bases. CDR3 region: CASSHGQGIGELFF. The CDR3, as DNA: TGTGCCAGCAGCCACGGACAGGGGATCGGGGAGCTGTTTTTT.

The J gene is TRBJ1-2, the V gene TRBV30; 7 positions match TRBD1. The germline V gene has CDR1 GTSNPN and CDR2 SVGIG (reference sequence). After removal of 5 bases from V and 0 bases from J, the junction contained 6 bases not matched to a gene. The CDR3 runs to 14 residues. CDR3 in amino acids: CAWGGGAANYGYTF. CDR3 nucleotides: TGTGCCTGGGGAGGGGGCGCAGCTAACTATGGCTACACCTTC.

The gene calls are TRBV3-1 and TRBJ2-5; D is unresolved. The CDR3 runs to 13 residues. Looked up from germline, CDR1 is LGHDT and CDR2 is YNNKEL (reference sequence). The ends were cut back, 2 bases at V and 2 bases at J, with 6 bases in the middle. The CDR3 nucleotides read TGTGCCAGCAGCCAATCACTGCAAGAGACCCAGTACTTC. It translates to CASSQSLQETQYF.

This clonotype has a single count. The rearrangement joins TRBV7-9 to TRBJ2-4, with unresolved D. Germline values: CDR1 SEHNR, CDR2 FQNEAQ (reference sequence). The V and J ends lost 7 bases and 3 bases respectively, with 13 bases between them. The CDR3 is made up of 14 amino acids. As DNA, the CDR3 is TGTGCCAGCAACCGGAATGTGGACAAAAACATTCAGTACTTC. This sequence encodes CASNRNVDKNIQYF. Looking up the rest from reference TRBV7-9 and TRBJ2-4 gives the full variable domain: DTGVSQNPRHKITKRGQNVTFRCDPISEHNRLYWYRQTLGQGPEFLTYFQNEAQLEKSRLLSDRFSAERPKGSFSTLEIQRTEQGDSAMYLCASNRNVDKNIQYFGAGTRLSVL.

The CDR3 DNA reads as TGTGCCAGCAGCGCCCCGGGACACCTGAACACTGAAGCTTTCTTT. Encoded protein: CASSAPGHLNTEAFF. This sequence joins TRBV9 and TRBJ1-1, with D maybe TRBD1 (6 bases). Trimming stripped 3 bases from V and 0 bases from J, with 12 bases between. This CDR3 contains 15 residues. Germline V gene sequence: CDR1 SGDLS, CDR2 YYNGEE.

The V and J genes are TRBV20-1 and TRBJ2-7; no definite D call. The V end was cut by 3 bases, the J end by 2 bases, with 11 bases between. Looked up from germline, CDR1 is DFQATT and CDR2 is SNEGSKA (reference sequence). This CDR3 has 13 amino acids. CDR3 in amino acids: CSASPLTTYEQYV. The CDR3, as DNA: TGCAGTGCTAGCCCCTTGACCACCTACGAGCAGTACGTC.

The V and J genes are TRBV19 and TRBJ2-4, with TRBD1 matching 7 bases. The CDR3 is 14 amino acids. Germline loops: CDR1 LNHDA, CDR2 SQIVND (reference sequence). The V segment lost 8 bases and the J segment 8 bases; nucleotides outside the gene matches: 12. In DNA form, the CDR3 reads TGTGCCAGTCGCGAACAGGGGTACGCTGACATTCAGTACTTC. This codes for CASREQGYADIQYF.

CDR3 protein: CASSHFLGDTEAFF. The DNA for the CDR3 is TGTGCCAGCAGCCATTTTTTAGGGGACACTGAAGCTTTCTTT. The genes are TRBV3-1 and TRBJ1-1, with D possibly matching TRBD1 (5 bases). From germline, CDR1 is LGHDT and CDR2 YNNKEL (reference sequence). Trimming shortened V by 3 bases and J by 3 bases, and 11 bases separated the two germline ends. This CDR3 contains 14 residues.

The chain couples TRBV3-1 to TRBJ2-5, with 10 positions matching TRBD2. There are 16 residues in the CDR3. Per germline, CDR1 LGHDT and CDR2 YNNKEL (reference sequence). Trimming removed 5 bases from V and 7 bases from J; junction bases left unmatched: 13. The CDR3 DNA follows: TGTGCCAGCAGCTCCGGACTAGCGGCCCCCTCAGGGACCCAGTACTTC. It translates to CASSSGLAAPSGTQYF.

CDR3 protein: CASKGLAGNTGELFF. CDR3 DNA sequence: TGTGCCAGCAAGGGGCTAGCGGGGAACACCGGGGAGCTGTTTTTT. The chain combines TRBV3-1 with TRBJ2-2; 8 bases agree with TRBD2. Germline V lookup: CDR1 LGHDT, CDR2 YNNKEL (reference sequence). The V gene end was trimmed by 7 bases and the J gene end by 1 base; junction bases not matched to a gene: 5. CDR3 length: 15 amino acids.

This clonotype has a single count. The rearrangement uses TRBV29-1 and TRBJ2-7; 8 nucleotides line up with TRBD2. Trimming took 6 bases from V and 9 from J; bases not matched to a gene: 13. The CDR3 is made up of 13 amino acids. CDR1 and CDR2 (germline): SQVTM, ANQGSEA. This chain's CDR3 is CSVRTGLRGGQYV. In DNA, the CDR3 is TGCAGCGTGCGGACGGGCCTTCGGGGGGGGCAGTACGTC.

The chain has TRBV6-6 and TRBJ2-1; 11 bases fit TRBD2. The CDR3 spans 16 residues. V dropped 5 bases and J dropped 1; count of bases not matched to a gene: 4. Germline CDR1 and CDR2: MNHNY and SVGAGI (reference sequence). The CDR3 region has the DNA TGTGCCAGCAGTCGCTCTAGCGGGAGGTCCTACAATGAGCAGTTCTTC. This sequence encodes CASSRSSGRSYNEQFF.

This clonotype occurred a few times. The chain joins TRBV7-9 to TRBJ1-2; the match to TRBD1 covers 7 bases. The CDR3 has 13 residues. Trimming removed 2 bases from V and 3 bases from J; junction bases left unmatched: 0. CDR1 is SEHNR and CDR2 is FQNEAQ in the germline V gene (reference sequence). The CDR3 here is CASSLQGDYGYTF. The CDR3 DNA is TGTGCCAGCAGCTTACAGGGGGACTATGGCTACACCTTC.

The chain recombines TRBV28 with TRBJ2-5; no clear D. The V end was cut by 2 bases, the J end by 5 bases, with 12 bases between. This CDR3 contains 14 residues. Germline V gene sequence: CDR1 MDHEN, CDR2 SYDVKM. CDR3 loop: CASSLGDYLETQYF. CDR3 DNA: TGTGCCAGCAGTTTAGGAGATTATCTGGAGACCCAGTACTTC. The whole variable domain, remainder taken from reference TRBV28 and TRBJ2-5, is DVKVTQSSRYLVKRTGEKVFLECVQDMDHENMFWYRQDPGLGLRLIYFSYDVKMKEKGDIPEGYSVSREKKERFSLILESASTNQTSMYLCASSLGDYLETQYFGPGTRLLVL.

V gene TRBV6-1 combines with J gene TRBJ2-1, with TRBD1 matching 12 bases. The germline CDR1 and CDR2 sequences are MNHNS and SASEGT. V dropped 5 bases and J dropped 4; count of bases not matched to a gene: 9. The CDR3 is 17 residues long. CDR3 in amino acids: CASSPRDRGPLYNEQFF. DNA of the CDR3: TGTGCCAGCAGTCCCCGGGACAGGGGGCCGTTATACAATGAGCAGTTCTTC.

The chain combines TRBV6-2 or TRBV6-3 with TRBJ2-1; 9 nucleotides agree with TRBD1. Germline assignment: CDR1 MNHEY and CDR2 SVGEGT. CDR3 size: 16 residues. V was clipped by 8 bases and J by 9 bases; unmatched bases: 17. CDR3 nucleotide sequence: TGTGCCAGCGGTAATTCGAGGACAGGGGTTCTCGGTGAGCAGTTCTTC. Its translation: CASGNSRTGVLGEQFF.

The CDR3 nucleotides read TGTGCCAGCAGCGTAGCTGACACCTCTGGAAACACCATATATTTT. This translates into CASSVADTSGNTIYF. V is TRBV9 and J is TRBJ1-3; D gene unclear. The CDR3 spans 15 residues. Trimming pared 0 bases from V and 0 bases from J, leaving 7 bases between. Germline V lookup: CDR1 SGDLS, CDR2 YYNGEE. The complete variable domain, with remaining parts taken from reference TRBV9 and TRBJ1-3, reads DSGVTQTPKHLITATGQRVTLRCSPRSGDLSVYWYQQSLDQGLQFLIQYYNGEERAKGNILERFSAQQFPDLHSELNLSSLELGDSALYFCASSVADTSGNTIYFGEGSWLTVV.

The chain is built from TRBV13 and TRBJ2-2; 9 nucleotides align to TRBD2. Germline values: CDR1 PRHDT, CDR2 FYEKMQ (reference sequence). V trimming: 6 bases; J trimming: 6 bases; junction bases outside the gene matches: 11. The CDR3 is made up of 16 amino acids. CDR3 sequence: CASSSPGGRAAGELFF. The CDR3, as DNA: TGTGCCAGCAGTTCTCCCGGCGGGAGGGCCGCCGGGGAGCTGTTTTTT.

The chain's CDR3 is CASSFHREGTEAFF. DNA of the CDR3: TGCGCCAGCAGCTTCCACAGGGAGGGGACTGAAGCTTTCTTT. The chain uses TRBV5-1 and TRBJ1-1, with D possibly TRBD1 on 6 matching bases. Per germline, CDR1 SGHRS and CDR2 YFSETQ. Trimming pared 2 bases from V and 5 bases from J, leaving 13 bases between. The CDR3 loop spans 14 amino acids.

This CDR3 is CASRGDRNIQYF. CDR3 nucleotides: TGTGCCAGCCGAGGGGACCGAAACATTCAGTACTTC. The V call is TRBV12-3 or TRBV12-4, the J call TRBJ2-4; perhaps D is TRBD1 or TRBD2 (5 bases each). This CDR3 is 12 amino acids long. Trimming shortened V by 8 bases and J by 6 bases, and 11 bases separated the two germline ends.

This CDR3 reads CASSPGLAEEQETQYF. CDR3 coding DNA: TGTGCCAGCAGCCCAGGACTAGCGGAGGAACAAGAGACCCAGTACTTC. V and J are TRBV7-2 and TRBJ2-5, with 10 bases identical to TRBD2. Germline lookup yields CDR1 SGHTA and CDR2 FQGNSA. The CDR3 covers 16 residues. With 5 bases clipped from V and 2 bases from J, the junction kept 8 bases outside the gene matches.